This T cell receptor beta chain was identified in a study of early T cells in non-severe SARS-CoV-2 infection. As for the study in general: Bulk RNA isolated from unsorted whole blood underwent sequencing; chains were not paired.

In TCRdb, the 5' RACE reads were re-called with MiXCR into one record per CDR3 protein. The table includes 80,000 or so distinct CDR3 sequences, roughly 12% detected once. V was cut by 1 base and J by 5 bases, with 4 bases left in between. The CDR3 covers 12 residues. CDR1 is SGHTS and CDR2 is YDEGEE in the germline V gene. This clonotype was detected ten times or more. This TCR was sampled from an adult who was a healthcare worker with PCR-confirmed SARS-CoV-2 infection or an uninfected control (not recorded which). Sequenced here: whole blood, sampled at baseline. The V and J genes are TRBV5-8 and TRBJ1-5, with D unclear. The DNA of the CDR3 is TGTGCCAGCAGCTTGCGGGATCAGCCCCAGCATTTT. It yields the protein CASSLRDQPQHF.